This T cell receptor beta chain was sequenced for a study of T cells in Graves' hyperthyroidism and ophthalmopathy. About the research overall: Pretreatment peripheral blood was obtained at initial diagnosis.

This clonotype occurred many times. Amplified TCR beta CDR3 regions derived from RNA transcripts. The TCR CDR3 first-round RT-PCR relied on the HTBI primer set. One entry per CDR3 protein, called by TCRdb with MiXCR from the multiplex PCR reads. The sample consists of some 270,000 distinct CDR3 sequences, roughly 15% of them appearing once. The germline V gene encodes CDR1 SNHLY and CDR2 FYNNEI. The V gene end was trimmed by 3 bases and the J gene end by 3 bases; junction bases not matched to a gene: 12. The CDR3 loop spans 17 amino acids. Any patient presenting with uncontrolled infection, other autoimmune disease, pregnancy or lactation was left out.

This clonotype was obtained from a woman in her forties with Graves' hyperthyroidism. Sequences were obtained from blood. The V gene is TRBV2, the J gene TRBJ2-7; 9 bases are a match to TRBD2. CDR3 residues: CASSDMTSGAKIYEQYF. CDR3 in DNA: TGTGCCAGCAGTGATATGACTAGCGGAGCGAAGATCTACGAGCAGTACTTC.